The T cell receptor beta chain described here comes from a study of blood T cell repertoires in COVID-19. Method: immunoSEQ multiplex PCR; TCRdb's copy keeps in-frame clones and lacks some. The data contain 150,000 to 200,000 clones, approximately 86% of them seen just once; the ten biggest clones take up 8% to 10%. The CDR3 length is 13 residues. The germline gives CDR1 SNHLY, CDR2 FYNNEI. Between the trimmed V and J ends, which lost 3 bases and 5 bases, there was a span of 11 bases. The chain is built from TRBV2 and TRBJ2-7; the D gene is possibly TRBD2 (6 bases). The source is a man between 45 and 60 years old with active or convalescent COVID-19. The material sequenced was peripheral blood. The CDR3 loop reads CASSDLLANEQYF. As DNA, the CDR3 is TGTGCCAGCAGTGACCTACTAGCCAACGAGCAGTACTTC.